The 23 T cell receptor beta chains in this list originate from one sample, sequenced in a study of cytomegalovirus exposure and HLA in healthy donors. 13 Jbeta primers and 60 Vbeta primers were used for the PCR. The data were produced by immunoSEQ multiplex PCR, yet TCRdb's version contains in-frame clones alone and is incomplete. This sample contains roughly 80,000 clones. The sequenced sample consisted of PBMCs. These receptors all come from a girl between 10 and 17 years old in good health and CMV-seropositive.

The chain has TRBV4-3 and TRBJ1-6; 9 nucleotides agree with TRBD1. J was trimmed by 5 bases and V by 1 base; bases with no gene match: 3. This CDR3 comprises 16 residues. CDR1 and CDR2 from the germline V gene are LGHNA and YSLEER. This CDR3 is CASSQGTGADNSPLHF. The CDR3 bases are TGCGCCAGCAGCCAAGGGACAGGGGCAGATAATTCACCCCTCCACTTT.

Points on this clone: At the DNA level, this CDR3 is encoded by other sequences in the same sample as well. The chain couples TRBV6-1 to TRBJ1-2; D is unclear. This CDR3 comprises 13 residues. In germline, CDR1 is MNHNS, CDR2 SASEGT. V lost 2 bases, J lost 1 base, and 5 bases lay in between. The CDR3 sequence: CASSEFSNYGYTF. Here the CDR3 DNA reads TGTGCCAGCAGTGAATTCAGTAACTATGGCTACACCTTC.

The chain uses TRBV4-3 and TRBJ2-5, with 9 bases fitting TRBD1. Germline V lookup: CDR1 LGHNA, CDR2 YSLEER. V shed 0 bases, J shed 0 bases, and the junction held 2 bases outside the gene matches. CDR3 length: 16 residues. The CDR3 is CASSQDDRGDQETQYF. The DNA of the CDR3 is TGCGCCAGCAGCCAAGACGACAGGGGGGACCAAGAGACCCAGTACTTC.

This rearrangement joins TRBV7-2 to TRBJ1-2, with D maybe TRBD1 (5 bases). The CDR3 is 13 residues long. Trimming pared 3 bases from V and 8 bases from J, leaving 13 bases between. CDR1 is SGHTA and CDR2 is FQGNSA in the germline V gene. The chain's CDR3 is CASSLREGRGYTF. For the CDR3, the DNA is TGTGCCAGCAGCTTGAGGGAGGGACGGGGCTACACCTTC.

This rearrangement joins TRBV27 to TRBJ2-1, with 7 nucleotides matching TRBD1. The germline V gene encodes CDR1 MNHEY and CDR2 SMNVEV (reference sequence). CDR3 length: 15 residues. V shed 2 bases, J shed 3 bases, and the junction held 4 bases outside the gene matches. The CDR3 sequence: CASSLDRVYYNEQFF. DNA for the CDR3: TGTGCCAGCAGTTTAGACAGGGTCTACTACAATGAGCAGTTCTTC.

This rearrangement joins TRBV28 to TRBJ2-7; 9 nucleotides agree with TRBD1. Trimming took 10 bases from V and 0 from J; bases not matched to a gene: 16. CDR3 length: 17 residues. The germline V gene has CDR1 MDHEN and CDR2 SYDVKM. The CDR3, as DNA: TGTGCCACCAGACCGGACAGGGGCGTCTATTCCTCCTACGAGCAGTACGTC. Encoded protein: CATRPDRGVYSSYEQYV.

The V gene is TRBV9, the J gene TRBJ2-1; 8 bases match TRBD2. Germline V gene lookup returns CDR1 SGDLS and CDR2 YYNGEE. The CDR3 consists of 15 residues. The V gene end was trimmed by 0 bases and the J gene end by 8 bases; junction bases not matched to a gene: 7. CDR3 nucleotides: TGTGCCAGCAGCGTAGCTACGAGGCGGGGGGATGAGCAGTTCTTC. It yields the protein CASSVATRRGDEQFF.

The chain combines TRBV6-5 with TRBJ2-2; D call uncertain. Germline CDR1 and CDR2: MNHEY and SVGAGI. Trimming cost V 6 bases and J 2 bases, with 13 bases left between them. The CDR3 sequence is 15 residues long. CDR3 loop: CASRVETGNTGELFF. The CDR3, as DNA: TGTGCCAGCAGGGTAGAGACGGGTAACACCGGGGAGCTGTTTTTT.

The chain couples TRBV13 to TRBJ1-2; TRBD1 agrees at 7 bases. Germline CDR1 is PRHDT and CDR2 is FYEKMQ (reference sequence). The V gene end was trimmed by 8 bases and the J gene end by 2 bases; junction bases not matched to a gene: 26. This CDR3 contains 20 residues. The CDR3 DNA sequence: TGTGCCAGCGGTAGCGGGGAGACAGAATCCGGTCGGGACAGCAACTATGGCTACACCTTC. Amino acids: CASGSGETESGRDSNYGYTF. Based on the CDR3 plus reference TRBV13 and TRBJ1-2, the full variable domain is AAGVIQSPRHLIKEKRETATLKCYPIPRHDTVYWYQQGPGQDPQFLISFYEKMQSDKGSIPDRFSAQQFSDYHSELNMSSLELGDSALYFCASGSGETESGRDSNYGYTFGSGTRLTVV.

The chain couples TRBV30 to TRBJ1-2; D gene uncertain. This CDR3 comprises 12 residues. Trimming took off 0 bases at V and 5 bases at J, with 7 bases between the two ends. The germline gives CDR1 GTSNPN, CDR2 SVGIG (reference sequence). The CDR3 protein is CAWSVREYGYTF. The CDR3 DNA is TGTGCCTGGAGTGTACGGGAGTATGGCTACACCTTC.

This chain connects TRBV5-6 to TRBJ1-2; D not resolved. Per germline, CDR1 SGHDT and CDR2 YYEEEE. The CDR3 totals 14 residues. Trimming took 0 bases from V and 4 from J, leaving 10 bases between them. For the CDR3, the DNA is TGTGCCAGCAGCTTGGGTCTTGGGAGCTATGGCTACACCTTC. This sequence encodes CASSLGLGSYGYTF.

The chain links TRBV6-6 to TRBJ1-1, with TRBD1 matching over 7 bases. The CDR3 is 13 amino acids. The junction had 4 bases not matched to a gene; V was cut back by 6 bases and J by 3 bases. Per the germline V gene, CDR1 is MNHNY and CDR2 is SVGAGI (reference sequence). The CDR3 region is CASSFDRDTEAFF. In nucleotides, the CDR3 is TGTGCCAGCAGCTTTGACAGGGACACTGAAGCTTTCTTT.

The chain combines TRBV6-6 with TRBJ1-6, with 9 bases aligning to TRBD1. V shed 8 bases, J shed 7 bases, and the junction held 3 bases outside the gene matches. The CDR3 runs 13 residues. The germline V gene has CDR1 MNHNY and CDR2 SVGAGI (reference sequence). CDR3 sequence reads: CASGQGRNSPLHF. The DNA of the CDR3 is TGTGCCAGCGGACAGGGGAGGAATTCACCCCTCCACTTT.

The chain employs TRBV6-5 and TRBJ1-2, with 7 bases aligning to TRBD1. Germline trimming cut 0 bases from V and 1 base from J; bases unmatched to any gene: 5. The CDR3 is made up of 16 amino acids. Germline V gene sequence: CDR1 MNHEY, CDR2 SVGAGI. CDR3 in DNA: TGTGCCAGCAGTTACTCGGAGGGACAGAGTAACTATGGCTACACCTTC. Residues: CASSYSEGQSNYGYTF.

The chain combines TRBV7-6 with TRBJ1-5; D gene ambiguous. The CDR3 runs 15 residues. V was shortened by 0 bases and J by 2 bases, with 8 bases between the two germline ends. Germline assignment: CDR1 SGHVS and CDR2 FNYEAQ. The CDR3 loop is CASSLAAFGNQPQHF. CDR3 bases: TGTGCCAGCAGCTTAGCGGCCTTTGGCAATCAGCCCCAGCATTTT.

The V gene is TRBV4-2, the J gene TRBJ2-7; tentatively, D is TRBD1 (5 bases). V was shortened by 2 bases and J by 1 base, with 12 bases between the two germline ends. The CDR3 spans 15 residues. Germline V gene data show CDR1 as LGHNA and CDR2 as YNFKEQ. The CDR3 region is CASSQSRVLSYEQYF. CDR3 bases: TGTGCCAGCAGCCAAAGCAGGGTACTATCCTACGAGCAGTACTTC.

The gene calls are TRBV7-9 and TRBJ1-2; a possible D gene is TRBD1 (6 bases). The CDR3 spans 16 residues. The V end was cut by 5 bases, the J end by 4 bases, with 20 bases between. Germline V gene data show CDR1 as SEHNR and CDR2 as FQNEAQ (reference sequence). CDR3 DNA: TGTGCCAGCAGCCCCCCGGTTTGGGGGACATCCTATGGCTACACCTTC. It codes for CASSPPVWGTSYGYTF. Filled out from reference TRBV7-9 and TRBJ1-2, the complete variable domain reads DTGVSQNPRHKITKRGQNVTFRCDPISEHNRLYWYRQTLGQGPEFLTYFQNEAQLEKSRLLSDRFSAERPKGSFSTLEIQRTEQGDSAMYLCASSPPVWGTSYGYTFGSGTRLTVV.

J is TRBJ1-1 and V is TRBV7-9; no definite D call. CDR3 size: 12 residues. CDR1 is SEHNR, CDR2 FQNEAQ, per germline (reference sequence). Trimming pared 1 base from V and 8 bases from J, leaving 8 bases between. The CDR3 loop is CASSLGGGEAFF. The CDR3 DNA reads as TGTGCCAGCAGCTTAGGGGGAGGGGAAGCTTTCTTT.

The chain joins TRBV7-2 to TRBJ1-4, with 7 bases fitting TRBD1. Losses at the gene ends were 5 bases for V and 5 bases for J; bases not matched to a gene: 11. The CDR3 is 16 amino acids. In germline, CDR1 is SGHTA, CDR2 FQGNSA. The CDR3 region is CASSLPSGQPNEKLFF. CDR3 nucleotide sequence: TGTGCCAGCAGCCTACCTTCGGGACAGCCCAATGAAAAACTGTTTTTT.

The genes are TRBV29-1 and TRBJ2-3; 8 nucleotides align to TRBD2. From germline, CDR1 is SQVTM and CDR2 ANQGSEA. The CDR3 covers 16 residues. The trim removed 6 bases at V and 6 bases at J, leaving 17 bases unmatched. CDR3 amino acids: CSVVPYLSGETDTQYF. CDR3 DNA: TGCAGCGTCGTTCCATACCTTAGCGGGGAGACGGATACGCAGTATTTT.

The rearrangement uses TRBV29-1 and TRBJ2-3; D is perhaps TRBD1 (5 bases). This CDR3 region has 13 residues. V lost 6 bases to trimming and J lost 0 bases, with 10 bases between them. Germline V CDR1 and CDR2: SQVTM, ANQGSEA. DNA for the CDR3: TGCAGCGTGATGGGGCTAAGCACAGATACGCAGTATTTT. As protein: CSVMGLSTDTQYF.

The chain combines TRBV13 with TRBJ1-3; 8 bases fit TRBD1. The CDR3 contains 17 residues. Germline V gene data show CDR1 as PRHDT and CDR2 as FYEKMQ (reference sequence). V shed 5 bases, J shed 0 bases, and the junction held 9 bases outside the gene matches. The CDR3 protein is CASSVHTGGASGNTIYF. CDR3 nucleotide sequence: TGTGCCAGCAGCGTACATACAGGGGGAGCCTCTGGAAACACCATATATTTT.

CDR3: CASSPGQAYGYTF. DNA of the CDR3: TGTGCCAGCAGCCCGGGACAAGCCTATGGCTACACCTTC. This chain uses TRBV7-9 with TRBJ1-2; D might be TRBD1 (6 bases). V dropped 5 bases and J dropped 4 bases, with 11 bases sitting between them. Germline V gene sequence: CDR1 SEHNR, CDR2 FQNEAQ (reference sequence). There are 13 residues in the CDR3.